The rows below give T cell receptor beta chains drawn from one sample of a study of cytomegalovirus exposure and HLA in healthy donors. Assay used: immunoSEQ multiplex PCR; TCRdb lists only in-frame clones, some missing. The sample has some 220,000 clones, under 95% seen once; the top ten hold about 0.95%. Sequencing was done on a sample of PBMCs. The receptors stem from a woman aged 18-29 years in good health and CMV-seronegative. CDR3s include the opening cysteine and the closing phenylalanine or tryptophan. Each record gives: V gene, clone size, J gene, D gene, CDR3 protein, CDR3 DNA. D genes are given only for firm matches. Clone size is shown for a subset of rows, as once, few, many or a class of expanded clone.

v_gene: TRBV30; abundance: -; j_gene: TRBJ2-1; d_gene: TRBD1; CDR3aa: CASTPGQEKQFF; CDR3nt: TGTGCCTCTACTCCGGGACAGGAGAAGCAGTTCTTC
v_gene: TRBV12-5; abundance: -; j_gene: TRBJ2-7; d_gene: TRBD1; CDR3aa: CASGFAGTGVGEQYF; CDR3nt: TGTGCTAGTGGTTTCGCCGGGACAGGGGTGGGCGAGCAGTACTTC
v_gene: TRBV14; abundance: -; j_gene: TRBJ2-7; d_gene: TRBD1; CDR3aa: CASSQGRDRGYYEQYF; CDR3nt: TGTGCCAGCAGCCAGGGTAGGGACAGGGGCTACTACGAGCAGTACTTC
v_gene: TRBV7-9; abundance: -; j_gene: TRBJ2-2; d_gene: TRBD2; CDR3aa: CATPPGGTSTGELFF; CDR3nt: TGTGCCACCCCCCCGGGGGGGACGAGCACCGGGGAGCTGTTTTTT
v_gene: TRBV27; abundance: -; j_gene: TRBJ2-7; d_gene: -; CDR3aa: CASTDENTAREYF; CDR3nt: TGTGCCAGCACGGATGAGAATACCGCGAGGGAGTACTTC
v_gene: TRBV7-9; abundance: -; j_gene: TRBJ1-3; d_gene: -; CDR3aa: CAIQSGNTIYF; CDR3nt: TGTGCCATACAATCTGGAAACACCATATATTTT
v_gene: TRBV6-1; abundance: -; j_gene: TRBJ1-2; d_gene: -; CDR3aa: CASSRSDLDAGGYTF; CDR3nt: TGTGCCAGCAGCCGGTCAGATTTAGACGCGGGTGGCTACACCTTC
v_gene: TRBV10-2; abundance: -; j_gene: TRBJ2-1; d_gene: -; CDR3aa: CASSELYRDEQFF; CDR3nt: TGCGCCAGCAGTGAGTTGTACAGGGATGAGCAGTTCTTC
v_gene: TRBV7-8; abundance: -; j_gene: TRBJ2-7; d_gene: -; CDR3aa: CASSAQGGPGIAYEQYF; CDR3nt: TGTGCCAGCAGCGCCCAGGGAGGCCCGGGAATCGCCTACGAGCAGTACTTC
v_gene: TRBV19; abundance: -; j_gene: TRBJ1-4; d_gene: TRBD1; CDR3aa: CASKRTGAYGSKLFF; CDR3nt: TGTGCCAGTAAAAGGACAGGGGCTTACGGGTCAAAACTGTTTTTT
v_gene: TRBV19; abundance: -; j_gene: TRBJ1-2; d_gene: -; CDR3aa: CASSTGDGYTF; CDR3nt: TGTGCCAGTAGTACAGGCGACGGCTACACCTTC
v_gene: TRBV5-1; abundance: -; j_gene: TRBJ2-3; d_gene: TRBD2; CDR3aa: CASSFRMSIAGGEEDTQYF; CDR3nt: TGCGCCAGCAGCTTTCGCATGTCCATAGCGGGAGGTGAGGAAGATACGCAGTATTTT
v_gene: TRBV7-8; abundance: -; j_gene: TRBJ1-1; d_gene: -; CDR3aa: CASSLAGGTNTEAFF; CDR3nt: TGTGCCAGCAGCTTAGCGGGGGGGACTAACACTGAAGCTTTCTTT
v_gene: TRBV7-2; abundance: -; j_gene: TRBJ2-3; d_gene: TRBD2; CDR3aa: CASSLTAGGPTDTQYF; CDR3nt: TGTGCCAGCAGCTTAACAGCGGGAGGGCCCACAGATACGCAGTATTTT
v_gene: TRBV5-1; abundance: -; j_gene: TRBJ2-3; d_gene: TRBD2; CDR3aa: CATGLAGGSTDTQYF; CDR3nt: TGCGCCACCGGGCTAGCGGGAGGGTCCACAGATACGCAGTATTTT
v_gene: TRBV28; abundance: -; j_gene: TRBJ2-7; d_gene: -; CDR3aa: CASRLLIGVSTQQYF; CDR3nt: TGTGCCAGCAGGCTCTTAATCGGAGTCTCTACGCAGCAGTACTTC
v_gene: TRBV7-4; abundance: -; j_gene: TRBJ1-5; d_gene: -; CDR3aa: CASSFLPGGGNQPQHF; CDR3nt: TGTGCCAGCAGCTTCCTACCCGGGGGAGGCAATCAGCCCCAGCATTTT
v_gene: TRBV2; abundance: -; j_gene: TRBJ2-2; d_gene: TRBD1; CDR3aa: CASSRGQGTGELFF; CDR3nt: TGTGCCAGCAGTAGGGGACAGGGGACCGGGGAGCTGTTTTTT
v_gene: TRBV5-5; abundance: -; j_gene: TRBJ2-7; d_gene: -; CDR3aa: CASSLVWLRGPGDYEQYF; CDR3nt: TGTGCCAGCAGCTTGGTTTGGCTGCGCGGGCCTGGAGACTACGAGCAGTACTTC
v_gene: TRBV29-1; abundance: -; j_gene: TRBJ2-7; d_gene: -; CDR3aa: CSVEKKQGRTYEQYF; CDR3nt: TGCAGCGTTGAAAAGAAACAGGGTCGAACGTACGAGCAGTACTTC
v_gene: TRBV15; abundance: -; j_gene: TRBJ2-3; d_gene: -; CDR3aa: CATSRFGAATDTQYF; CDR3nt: TGTGCCACCAGCAGATTTGGGGCGGCGACAGATACGCAGTATTTT
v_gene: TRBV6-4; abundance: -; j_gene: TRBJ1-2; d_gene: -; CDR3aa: CASSDSGEDRIDGYTF; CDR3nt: TGTGCCAGCAGTGACTCGGGGGAGGACCGCATCGATGGCTACACCTTC
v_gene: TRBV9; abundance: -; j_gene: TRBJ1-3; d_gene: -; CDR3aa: CASSPRVSGNTIYF; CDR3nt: TGTGCCAGCAGCCCCCGGGTCTCTGGAAACACCATATATTTT
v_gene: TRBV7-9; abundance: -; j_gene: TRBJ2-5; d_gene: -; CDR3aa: CASSSTGQTGIETQYF; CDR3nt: TGTGCCAGCAGCTCTACCGGACAGACCGGTATAGAGACCCAGTACTTC
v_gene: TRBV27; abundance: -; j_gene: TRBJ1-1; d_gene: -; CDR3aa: CASSFTPPVNTEAFF; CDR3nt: TGTGCCAGCAGTTTTACACCCCCAGTGAACACTGAAGCTTTCTTT
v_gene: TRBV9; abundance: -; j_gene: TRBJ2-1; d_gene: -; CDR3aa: CASSVAGSNNEQFF; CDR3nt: TGTGCCAGCAGCGTAGCGGGTAGTAACAATGAGCAGTTCTTC
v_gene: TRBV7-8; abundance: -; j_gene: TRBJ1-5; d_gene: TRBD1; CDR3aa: CASSLVATGEGQPQHF; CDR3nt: TGTGCCAGCAGCTTAGTTGCGACAGGGGAGGGCCAGCCCCAGCATTTT
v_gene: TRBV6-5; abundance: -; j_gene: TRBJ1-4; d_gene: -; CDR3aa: CASSSLGVNEKLFF; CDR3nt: TGTGCCAGCAGTTCTCTGGGAGTCAATGAAAAACTGTTTTTT
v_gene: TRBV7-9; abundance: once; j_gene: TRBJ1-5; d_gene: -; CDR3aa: CASSSAGGDYSNQPQHF; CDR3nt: TGTGCCAGCAGCTCCGCCGGAGGGGATTATAGCAATCAGCCCCAGCATTTT
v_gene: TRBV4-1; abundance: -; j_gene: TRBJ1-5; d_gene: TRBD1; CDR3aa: CASSRGTGAEGGQPQHF; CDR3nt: TGCGCCAGCAGCCGAGGGACAGGGGCCGAAGGGGGCCAGCCCCAGCATTTT
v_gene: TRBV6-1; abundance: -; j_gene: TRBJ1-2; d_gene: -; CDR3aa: CASSGQLQSNYGYTF; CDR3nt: TGTGCCAGCAGTGGACAGCTCCAAAGTAACTATGGCTACACCTTC
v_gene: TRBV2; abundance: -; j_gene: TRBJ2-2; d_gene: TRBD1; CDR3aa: CASRATGGVGTGELFF; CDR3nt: TGTGCCAGCAGAGCGACAGGGGGCGTGGGCACCGGGGAGCTGTTTTTT
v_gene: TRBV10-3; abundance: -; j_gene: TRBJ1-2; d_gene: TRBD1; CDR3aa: CAISQGVDYGYTF; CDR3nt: TGTGCCATCAGTCAGGGGGTAGACTATGGCTACACCTTC
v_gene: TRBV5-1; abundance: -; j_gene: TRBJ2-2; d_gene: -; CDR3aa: CASSYRSGVGTGELFF; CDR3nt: TGCGCCAGCAGCTATCGGAGCGGAGTAGGGACCGGGGAGCTGTTTTTT
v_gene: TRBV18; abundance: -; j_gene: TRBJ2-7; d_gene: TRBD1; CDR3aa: CASSLGQGFSYEQYF; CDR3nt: TGTGCCAGCTCCCTCGGACAGGGTTTTTCCTACGAGCAGTACTTC
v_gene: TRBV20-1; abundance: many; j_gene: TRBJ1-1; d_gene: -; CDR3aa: CSAGTDPEAFF; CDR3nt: TGCAGTGCGGGGACTGATCCTGAAGCTTTCTTT
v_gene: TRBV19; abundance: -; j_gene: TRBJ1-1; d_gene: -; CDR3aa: CASRREGHTEAFF; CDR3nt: TGTGCCAGTAGGAGGGAGGGACACACTGAAGCTTTCTTT
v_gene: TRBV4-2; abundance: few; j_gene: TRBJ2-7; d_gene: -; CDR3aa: CASSQALAGEQYF; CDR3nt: TGTGCCAGCAGCCAAGCACTAGCTGGCGAGCAGTACTTC
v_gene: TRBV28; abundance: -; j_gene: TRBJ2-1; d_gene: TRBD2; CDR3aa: CASSRRGGRGYPNEQFF; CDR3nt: TGTGCCAGCAGCCGCCGGGGAGGGCGCGGGTACCCCAATGAGCAGTTCTTC
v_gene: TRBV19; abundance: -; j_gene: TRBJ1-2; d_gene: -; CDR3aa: CASSIDRDNYGYTF; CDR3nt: TGTGCCAGTAGTATAGATCGGGATAACTATGGCTACACCTTC
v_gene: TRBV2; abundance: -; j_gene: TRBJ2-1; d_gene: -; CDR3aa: CATILWRELFYNEQFF; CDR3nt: TGTGCCACCATCCTATGGCGGGAACTCTTTTACAATGAGCAGTTCTTC
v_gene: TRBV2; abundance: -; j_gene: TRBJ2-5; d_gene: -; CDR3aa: CASRTTSQETQYF; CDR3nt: TGTGCCAGCAGGACGACTTCCCAAGAGACCCAGTACTTC
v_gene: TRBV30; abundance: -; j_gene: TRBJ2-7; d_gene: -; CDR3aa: CAWSVRIESSTAYEQYF; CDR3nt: TGTGCCTGGAGTGTGAGAATAGAGAGTTCAACCGCCTACGAGCAGTACTTC
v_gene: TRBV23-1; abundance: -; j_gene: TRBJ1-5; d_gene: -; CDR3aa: CASSHAPHRVKCNQPQHF; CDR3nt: TGCGCCAGCAGTCATGCCCCCCACAGGGTCAAGTGCAATCAGCCCCAGCATTTT
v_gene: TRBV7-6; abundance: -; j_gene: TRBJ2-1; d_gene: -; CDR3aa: CASSFFIGAQYNEQFF; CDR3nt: TGTGCCAGCAGCTTTTTCATCGGAGCCCAGTACAATGAGCAGTTCTTC
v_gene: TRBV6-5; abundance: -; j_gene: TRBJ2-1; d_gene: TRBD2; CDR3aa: CASSSIIAGVGEQFF; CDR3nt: TGTGCCAGCAGTTCTATAATAGCGGGAGTTGGTGAGCAGTTCTTC
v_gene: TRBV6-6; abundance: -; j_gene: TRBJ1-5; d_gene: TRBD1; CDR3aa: CASSSGSGTGDQPQHF; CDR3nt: TGTGCCAGCAGTTCCGGCTCCGGGACAGGGGATCAGCCCCAGCATTTT
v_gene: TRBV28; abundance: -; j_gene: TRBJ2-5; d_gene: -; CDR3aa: CASSMDKPYQETQYF; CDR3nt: TGTGCCAGCAGTATGGACAAGCCGTACCAAGAGACCCAGTACTTC
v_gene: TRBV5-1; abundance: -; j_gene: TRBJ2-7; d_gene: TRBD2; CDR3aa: CASSLELAGAREQYF; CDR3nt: TGCGCCAGCAGCTTGGAACTAGCGGGAGCTCGCGAGCAGTACTTC
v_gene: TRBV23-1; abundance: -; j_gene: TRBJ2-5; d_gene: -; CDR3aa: CAAREREETQYF; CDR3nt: TGCGCCGCACGAGAGAGGGAAGAGACCCAGTACTTC
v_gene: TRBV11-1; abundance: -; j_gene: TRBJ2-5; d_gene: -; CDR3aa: CASRDRWVLDGDQYF; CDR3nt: TGTGCCAGCAGGGACAGATGGGTCCTAGACGGAGACCAGTACTTC
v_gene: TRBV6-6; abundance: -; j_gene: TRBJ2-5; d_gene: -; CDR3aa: CASSYQAIQQETQYF; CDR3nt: TGTGCCAGCAGTTACCAGGCCATACAACAAGAGACCCAGTACTTC
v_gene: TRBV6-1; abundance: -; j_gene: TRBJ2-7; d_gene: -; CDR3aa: CASRETPGIRAYEQYF; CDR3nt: TGTGCCAGCAGGGAAACCCCGGGTATTCGGGCCTACGAGCAGTACTTC